This is a list of T cell receptor beta chains from one sample in a study of T cells in Graves' hyperthyroidism and ophthalmopathy. In TCRdb, the multiplex PCR reads were re-called with MiXCR into one record per CDR3 protein. The sample yields some 620,000 distinct CDR3 sequences, about 16% seen once. Material for sequencing was blood. These receptors all come from a woman aged 30 to 39 with Graves' hyperthyroidism. Each CDR3 is given with its conserved first and last residue.

v_gene: TRBV2; j_gene: TRBJ1-1; len: 16; CDR3aa: CASAVGMDRRKTEAFF
v_gene: TRBV6-2/TRBV6-3; j_gene: TRBJ2-2; len: 15; CDR3aa: CASSDVTGGAGELFF
v_gene: TRBV5-1; j_gene: TRBJ2-5; len: 13; CDR3aa: CASGGGREETQYF
v_gene: TRBV6-4; j_gene: TRBJ2-6; len: 16; CDR3aa: CASSDSSGSGANVLTF
v_gene: TRBV12-3/TRBV12-4; j_gene: TRBJ1-5; len: 15; CDR3aa: CASSLGLGINQPQHF
v_gene: TRBV7-3; j_gene: TRBJ2-2; len: 15; CDR3aa: CASSLNYPSGGELFF
v_gene: TRBV6-1; j_gene: TRBJ1-5; len: 14; CDR3aa: CASSEAQGGSTQHF
v_gene: TRBV18; j_gene: TRBJ2-1; len: 17; CDR3aa: CASSPDLGSRSYNEQFF
v_gene: TRBV12-3/TRBV12-4; j_gene: TRBJ2-3; len: 14; CDR3aa: CATRWGSNTDTQYF
v_gene: TRBV20-1; j_gene: TRBJ1-6; len: 13; CDR3aa: CSASVRYNSPLHF
v_gene: TRBV6-2/TRBV6-3; j_gene: TRBJ2-1; len: 15; CDR3aa: CASSYGGGRANEQFF
v_gene: TRBV11-2; j_gene: TRBJ2-1; len: 15; CDR3aa: CASSLGLAGGSEQFF
v_gene: TRBV6-1; j_gene: TRBJ1-5; len: 13; CDR3aa: CASFGGGNQPQHF
v_gene: TRBV7-2; j_gene: TRBJ1-4; len: 15; CDR3aa: CASSLPGTVNEKLFF
v_gene: TRBV4-1; j_gene: TRBJ1-2; len: 14; CDR3aa: CASSQDLIYYGYTF
v_gene: TRBV12-3/TRBV12-4; j_gene: TRBJ2-1; len: 15; CDR3aa: CASSLYSSGALEQFF
v_gene: TRBV20-1; j_gene: TRBJ2-1; len: 17; CDR3aa: CSASTGLAINSYNEQFF
v_gene: TRBV9; j_gene: TRBJ1-4; len: 16; CDR3aa: CASSVAPGQGDEKLFF
v_gene: TRBV3-1; j_gene: TRBJ2-2; len: 14; CDR3aa: CASSLRGLHRELFF
v_gene: TRBV28; j_gene: TRBJ1-1; len: 14; CDR3aa: CASIKVGGDTEAFF
v_gene: TRBV3-2; j_gene: TRBJ2-7; len: 14; CDR3aa: CASSPGDRVHEQYF
v_gene: TRBV12-3/TRBV12-4; j_gene: TRBJ1-1; len: 13; CDR3aa: CASSPGGHTEAFF
v_gene: TRBV7-2; j_gene: TRBJ1-1; len: 16; CDR3aa: CASSFRAPGVNTEAFF
v_gene: TRBV20-1; j_gene: TRBJ2-2; len: 13; CDR3aa: CSARRQGREELFF
v_gene: TRBV27; j_gene: TRBJ2-7; len: 14; CDR3aa: CASSRGGEAYEQYF
v_gene: TRBV24-1; j_gene: TRBJ2-3; len: 16; CDR3aa: CATSDPSTGRTDTQYF
v_gene: TRBV7-8; j_gene: TRBJ1-5; len: 11; CDR3aa: CASSLGEDQHF
v_gene: TRBV11-3; j_gene: TRBJ2-2; len: 14; CDR3aa: CASSFVVGTGELFF
v_gene: TRBV6-1; j_gene: TRBJ2-1; len: 15; CDR3aa: CASRSPHSSYNEQFF
v_gene: TRBV2; j_gene: TRBJ2-2; len: 14; CDR3aa: CASRGTGGTGELFF
v_gene: TRBV27; j_gene: TRBJ2-3; len: 18; CDR3aa: CASSLTSGRAADTDTQYF
v_gene: TRBV10-3; j_gene: TRBJ2-7; len: 13; CDR3aa: CAISPQGRYEQYF
v_gene: TRBV20-1; j_gene: TRBJ1-1; len: 12; CDR3aa: CSARDPGVEAFF
v_gene: TRBV20-1; j_gene: TRBJ2-7; len: 12; CDR3aa: CSARLPRYEQYF
v_gene: TRBV27; j_gene: TRBJ2-2; len: 17; CDR3aa: CASSLGLAGGRGGELFF
v_gene: TRBV11-1; j_gene: TRBJ2-7; len: 19; CDR3aa: CASSLARRRQATPSYEQYF
v_gene: TRBV5-1; j_gene: TRBJ1-5; len: 15; CDR3aa: CASSLGEGRSQPQHF
v_gene: TRBV27; j_gene: TRBJ1-5; len: 15; CDR3aa: CASGRQGVSNQPQHF
v_gene: TRBV20-1; j_gene: TRBJ2-7; len: 14; CDR3aa: CSAPPGLAGEEQYF
v_gene: TRBV19; j_gene: TRBJ1-1; len: 13; CDR3aa: CASRSGGATEAFF